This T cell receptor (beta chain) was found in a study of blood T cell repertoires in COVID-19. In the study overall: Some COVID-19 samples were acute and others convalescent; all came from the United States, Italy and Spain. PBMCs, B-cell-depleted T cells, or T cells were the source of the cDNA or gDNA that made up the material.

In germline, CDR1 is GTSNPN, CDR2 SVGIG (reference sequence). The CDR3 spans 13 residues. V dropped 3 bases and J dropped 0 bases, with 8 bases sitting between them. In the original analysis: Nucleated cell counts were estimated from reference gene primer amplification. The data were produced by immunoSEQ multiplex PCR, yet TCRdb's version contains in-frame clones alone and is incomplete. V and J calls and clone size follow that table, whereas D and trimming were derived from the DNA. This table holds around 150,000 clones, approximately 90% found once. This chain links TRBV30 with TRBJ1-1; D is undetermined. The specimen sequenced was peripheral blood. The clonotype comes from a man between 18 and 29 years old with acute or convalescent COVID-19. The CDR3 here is CAWSQALNTEAFF. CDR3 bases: TGTGCCTGGAGCCAAGCCTTGAACACTGAAGCTTTCTTT.